These 7 T cell receptor beta chains were sequenced from one sample in a study of cytomegalovirus exposure and HLA in healthy donors. The PCR contained 60 Vbeta and 13 Jbeta primers. This table comes from immunoSEQ multiplex PCR, and its TCRdb copy is limited to in-frame clones, with some not included. This sample's table has roughly 50,000 clones. Sequenced input: PBMCs. The receptors here all came from a woman aged 40-49 years in good health and CMV-seronegative.

The chain links TRBV6-5 to TRBJ2-5, with a weak D call TRBD1 (6 bases). This CDR3 comprises 15 residues. With 2 bases removed from V and 2 bases from J, the gap between germline ends came to 12 bases. From germline, CDR1 is MNHEY and CDR2 SVGAGI. CDR3 in amino acids: CASSYQGHPQETQYF. The CDR3 region has the DNA TGTGCCAGCAGTTACCAGGGACACCCTCAAGAGACCCAGTACTTC.

This sequence joins TRBV5-1 and TRBJ1-1; no definite D call. The germline V gene has CDR1 SGHRS and CDR2 YFSETQ. The CDR3 spans 16 residues. The V gene lost 4 bases and the J gene lost 4 bases, with 20 bases spanning the gap. CDR3: CASSPPRERVSTEAFF. For the CDR3, the DNA is TGCGCCAGCAGCCCACCCCGGGAAAGGGTTAGCACTGAAGCTTTCTTT.

This chain links TRBV19 with TRBJ2-3; TRBD2 matches at 7 bases. Germline V gene data show CDR1 as LNHDA and CDR2 as SQIVND (reference sequence). The CDR3 is made up of 15 amino acids. V gave up 3 bases and J gave up 8 bases; unmatched junction bases: 11. The CDR3 coding sequence is TGTGCCAGTAGTATCGCGGGAGACGGGCCCCGTACGCAGTATTTT. This translates into CASSIAGDGPRTQYF. Based on the CDR3 plus reference TRBV19 and TRBJ2-3, the full variable domain is DGGITQSPKYLFRKEGQNVTLSCEQNLNHDAMYWYRQDPGQGLRLIYYSQIVNDFQKGDIAEGYSVSREKKESFPLTVTSAQKNPTAFYLCASSIAGDGPRTQYFGPGTRLTVL.

Comment on this clone: The same CDR3 is also encoded by other DNA sequences in this sample. The chain uses TRBV5-1 and TRBJ1-6; tentatively, D is TRBD1 (6 bases). The V end lost 4 bases, the J end lost 6 bases, and 17 bases lay between the germline ends. Per the germline V gene, CDR1 is SGHRS and CDR2 is YFSETQ. The CDR3 consists of 16 residues. The CDR3 loop reads CASSQDSAPGNSPLHF. The CDR3 DNA is TGCGCCAGCAGCCAGGACAGTGCCCCGGGTAATTCACCCCTCCACTTT.

The V gene is TRBV11-2, the J gene TRBJ1-2, with TRBD1 as a possible D gene (5 bases). The CDR3 has 16 amino acids. CDR1 is SGHAT and CDR2 is FQNNGV in the germline V gene. Trimming stripped 2 bases from V and 0 bases from J, with 13 bases between. The CDR3 spells CASSLSGRDSNYGYTF. The CDR3 DNA is TGTGCCAGCAGCTTATCCGGCAGGGACTCTAACTATGGCTACACCTTC.

J is TRBJ2-7 and V is TRBV30; 8 nucleotides align to TRBD1. After removal of 0 bases from V and 0 bases from J, the junction contained 16 bases not matched to a gene. CDR1 GTSNPN and CDR2 SVGIG come from the germline V gene (reference sequence). The CDR3 length is 19 residues. The CDR3 sequence: CAWSVYPYFGTGSSYEQYF. CDR3 sequence (DNA): TGTGCCTGGAGTGTATACCCATATTTCGGGACAGGAAGCTCCTACGAGCAGTACTTC.

The CDR3 DNA follows: TGTGCCAGCAGCTACCCGAATAGCGGGGGGGACTCCTACAATGAGCAGTTCTTC. It specifies CASSYPNSGGDSYNEQFF. The chain recombines TRBV7-9 with TRBJ2-1, with TRBD2 matching 11 bases. Germline V gene sequence: CDR1 SEHNR, CDR2 FQNEAQ (reference sequence). Losses at the gene ends were 4 bases for V and 0 bases for J; bases not matched to a gene: 8. This CDR3 region has 18 residues.